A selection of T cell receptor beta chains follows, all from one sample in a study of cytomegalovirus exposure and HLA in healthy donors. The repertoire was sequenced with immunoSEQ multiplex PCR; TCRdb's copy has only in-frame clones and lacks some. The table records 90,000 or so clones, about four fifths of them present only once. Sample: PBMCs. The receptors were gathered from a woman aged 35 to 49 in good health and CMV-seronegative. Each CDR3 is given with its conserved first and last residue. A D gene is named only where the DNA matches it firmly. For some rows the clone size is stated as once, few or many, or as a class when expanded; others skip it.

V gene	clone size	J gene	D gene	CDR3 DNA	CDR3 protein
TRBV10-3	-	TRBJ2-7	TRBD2	TGTGCCATCAGTGAGTCTACCGGGAGGTACGAGCAGTACTTC	CAISESTGRYEQYF
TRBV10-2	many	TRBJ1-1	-	TGCGCCAGCAGCTCGGGCGGGGTCCGCACTGAAGCTTTCTTT	CASSSGGVRTEAFF
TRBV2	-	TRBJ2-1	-	TGTGCCAGCAGAGGCGGCTCCTACAATGAGCAGTTCTTC	CASRGGSYNEQFF
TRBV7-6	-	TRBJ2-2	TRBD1	TGTGCCAGCAGCCCCTGGAGACAGGGTAACACCGGGGAGCTGTTTTTT	CASSPWRQGNTGELFF
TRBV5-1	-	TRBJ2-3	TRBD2	TGCGCCAGCAGCCCAAGACTAGCGGGAGGTACAGATACGCAGTATTTT	CASSPRLAGGTDTQYF
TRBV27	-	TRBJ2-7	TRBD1	TGTGCCAGCAGCCGTTTAGGGGGGCAGGGGGCTTACGAGCAGTACTTC	CASSRLGGQGAYEQYF
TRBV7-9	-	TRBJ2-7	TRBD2	TGTGCCAGCAGCTTAGGCGGGCTAGCGGGGAACTCCTACGAGCAGTACTTC	CASSLGGLAGNSYEQYF
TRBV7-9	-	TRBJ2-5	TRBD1	TGTGCCAGCAGCTTAGACCCAGGGGGATGGGAGACCCAGTACTTC	CASSLDPGGWETQYF
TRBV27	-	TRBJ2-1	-	TGTGCCAGCAGTGGTCAGACAGCGAGCTCCTACAATGAGCAGTTCTTC	CASSGQTASSYNEQFF
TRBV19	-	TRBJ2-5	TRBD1	TGTGCCAGTAGTATTGGGGGACAGGGTCGGGAGACCCAGTACTTC	CASSIGGQGRETQYF
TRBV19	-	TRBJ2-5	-	TGTGCCAGTAGTATAAACAGGGAAATGGAGACCCAGTACTTC	CASSINREMETQYF